This TCR beta chain was retrieved from a study of cytomegalovirus exposure and HLA in healthy donors. CDR3 size: 13 residues. Germline V gene sequence: CDR1 MNHEY, CDR2 SMNVEV (reference sequence). Trimming took off 7 bases at V and 6 bases at J, with 15 bases between the two ends. In regard to this clone: Antigen: not known.

The donors were part of the validation cohort of 95 to 150 subjects. That cohort was separate from the first cohort, which comprised fewer than 800 subjects. Only in-frame clones appear in the TCRdb table, and some are missing; sequencing was by immunoSEQ multiplex PCR. The table includes roughly 180,000 clones, 86% detected once. Points from the study as a whole: In vitro data verified three CMV-associated chains as specific for CMV antigens. According to a subsequent analysis, TCR clusters from the first cohort were inclined to appear together in the 120 or so validation repertoires.

J is TRBJ1-2 and V is TRBV27; D unclear. The sequence came from a man aged 25-45 years in good health and CMV-seropositive. The specimen sequenced was PBMCs. In DNA form, the CDR3 reads TGTGCCAGCACCGCGCCGGGTGGGGATGGCTACACCTTC. Translating it yields CASTAPGGDGYTF.